Listed below are T cell receptor beta chains from one sample, sequenced in a study of blood T cells in healthy people across ages. A single record per CDR3 protein comes from TCRdb applying MiXCR to the 5' RACE reads. Of roughly 1,500,000 distinct CDR3 sequences listed, around 39% were seen once; the top ten hold approximately 7.9%. The sample taken for sequencing was blood. The receptors shown here come from a woman aged 18-29 years in good health. Both conserved end residues are part of each CDR3. Fields, in order: clone size, CDR3 length, D gene, J gene, V gene, CDR3 protein, CDR3 DNA. D genes are given only for firm matches. For some rows the clone size is stated as once, few or many, or as a class when expanded; others skip it.

>-|14|-|TRBJ1-5|TRBV19
CASTSLERNQPQHF
TGTGCCAGTACCTCACTGGAGAGGAATCAGCCCCAGCATTTT
>-|13|-|TRBJ2-2|TRBV7-8
CASSLDARGELFF
TGTGCCAGCAGCTTAGACGCACGCGGGGAGCTGTTTTTT
>-|17|TRBD1|TRBJ2-3|TRBV4-3
CASSQTRTGDKTDTQYF
TGCGCCAGCAGCCAAACCCGGACAGGGGATAAAACAGATACGCAGTATTTT
>-|19|TRBD2|TRBJ2-5|TRBV7-2
CASSPGLAGESPTDAEQYF
TGTGCCAGCAGCCCCGGACTAGCGGGAGAAAGCCCCACTGACGCTGAGCAGTACTTC
>-|15|TRBD1|TRBJ1-2|TRBV10-1
CASKIRDRANYGYTF
TGCGCCAGCAAGATTAGGGACAGGGCTAACTATGGCTACACCTTC
>many|15|TRBD2|TRBJ2-7|TRBV12-3/TRBV12-4
CASSLMGLAEYEQYF
TGTGCCAGCAGTTTAATGGGACTAGCGGAATACGAGCAGTACTTC
>-|16|-|TRBJ2-4|TRBV6-6
CASSYGQGLAKNIRYF
TGTGCCAGCAGTTACGGCCAGGGGCTAGCCAAAAACATTCGGTACTTC
>-|15|TRBD2|TRBJ2-7|TRBV5-1
CARSFGTSGPYEQYF
TGCGCCCGCAGCTTTGGGACTAGCGGGCCCTACGAGCAGTACTTC
>few|15|-|TRBJ2-5|TRBV6-1
CASSVSGNSYNEQYF
TGTGCCAGCAGTGTGAGCGGAAACTCCTACAATGAGCAGTACTTC
>few|14|TRBD2|TRBJ2-1|TRBV20-1
CSASSSGGFSEQFF
TGCAGTGCTAGTTCTAGCGGGGGGTTTAGTGAGCAGTTCTTC
>-|14|-|TRBJ2-7|TRBV3-1
CASSQGPGAREQYF
TGTGCCAGCAGCCAAGGTCCGGGGGCGCGGGAGCAGTACTTC
>once|13|-|TRBJ2-7|TRBV2
CASSEAWHSEQYF
TGTGCCAGCAGTGAAGCTTGGCACTCCGAGCAGTACTTC
>-|13|-|TRBJ1-2|TRBV12-3/TRBV12-4
CASTRSRAYGYTF
TGTGCCAGCACGCGTTCGAGGGCCTATGGCTACACCTTC
>once|15|-|TRBJ2-3|TRBV5-1
CASRELAASTDTQYF
TGCGCCAGCAGGGAACTAGCCGCTAGCACAGATACGCAGTATTTT
>-|15|TRBD1|TRBJ2-1|TRBV20-1
CSASLGQGNYNEQFF
TGCAGTGCTAGCTTGGGACAGGGAAACTACAATGAGCAGTTCTTC
>many|14|TRBD2|TRBJ2-3|TRBV20-1
CSAISGGATDTQYF
TGCAGTGCTATTAGCGGGGGGGCGACAGATACGCAGTATTTT
>few|13|-|TRBJ2-5|TRBV10-3
CAISERAQETQYF
TGTGCCATCAGTGAGCGCGCTCAAGAGACCCAGTACTTC
>-|13|-|TRBJ2-3|TRBV10-3
CAIKRAATDTQYF
TGTGCCATCAAGCGGGCGGCCACAGATACGCAGTATTTT
>-|14|-|TRBJ1-1|TRBV9
CASSVVVGPPRAFF
TGTGCCAGCAGCGTAGTGGTGGGTCCCCCGAGGGCTTTCTTT
>few|14|-|TRBJ2-1|TRBV6-5
CASWRDSSYNEQFF
TGTGCCAGTTGGCGGGACAGCTCCTACAATGAGCAGTTCTTC
>many|13|-|TRBJ1-1|TRBV12-3/TRBV12-4
CASSLTLNTEAFF
TGTGCCAGCAGCTTAACCCTGAACACTGAAGCTTTCTTT
>once|15|-|TRBJ1-3|TRBV7-6
CASSLQDFLGNTIYF
TGTGCCAGCAGCTTACAGGACTTCCTTGGAAACACCATATATTTT
>-|14|TRBD1|TRBJ1-1|TRBV25-1
CASRETGLNTEAFF
TGTGCCAGCAGGGAGACAGGGCTGAACACTGAAGCTTTCTTT
>-|16|-|TRBJ2-7|TRBV4-1
CASSLSGLPYTYEQYF
TGCGCCAGCAGCCTCTCAGGACTCCCTTATACCTACGAGCAGTACTTC
>-|17|-|TRBJ1-2|TRBV2
CASSPSFFGQLNYGYTF
TGTGCCAGCAGTCCTTCTTTCTTCGGACAGCTTAACTATGGCTACACCTTC
>-|14|-|TRBJ2-3|TRBV10-1
CASSGQGHTDTQYF
TGCGCCAGCAGTGGTCAGGGGCACACAGATACGCAGTATTTT
>-|11|-|TRBJ2-5|TRBV6-6
CASREGHGQYF
TGTGCCAGCAGGGAAGGGCACGGGCAGTACTTC